This T cell receptor beta chain was sequenced in a study of graft-versus-host responses after intestinal transplantation. Study-wide context: Recipients uniformly received anti-thymocyte globulin induction, followed by tacrolimus and steroids for approximately 3 years.

The V end lost 4 bases, the J end lost 7 bases, and 17 bases lay between the germline ends. This CDR3 region has 15 residues. The V gene's germline CDR1 is SGHDT and CDR2 YYEEEE. Details on this clone: What it binds is unknown.

The repertoire was sequenced with immunoSEQ multiplex PCR; TCRdb's copy has only in-frame clones and lacks some. This sample carries 43,000 or so clones, approximately 94% of them seen once, and the ten largest clones take 1.6%. Study results and limitations: Individuals who had graft-donor T cell macrochimerism had allografts that showed high graft-versus-host to host-versus-graft clonal ratios. Recipient-marrow GvH clones were detected, some having first appeared in ileum or blood.

V and J are TRBV5-6 and TRBJ2-2; the D is unclear. The specimen was PBMCs, collected about 11 months after intestinal transplant. The TCR comes from a human patient who received an intestinal transplant, so some T cells may come from the graft donor. CDR3 nucleotides: TGTGCCAGCAGCGTAGCAGCTAAGAAGTTCGGGGAGCTGTTTTTT. Amino acids: CASSVAAKKFGELFF. Based on the CDR3 plus reference TRBV5-6 and TRBJ2-2, the full variable domain is DAGVTQSPTHLIKTRGQQVTLRCSPKSGHDTVSWYQQALGQGPQFIFQYYEEEERQRGNFPDRFSGHQFPNYSSELNVNALLLGDSALYLCASSVAAKKFGELFFGEGSRLTVL.